This TCR beta chain was documented in a study of post-analysis software for immune sequencing data (dated by TCRdb to 2015 to 2017). About the study as a whole: Recorded disease courses included relapsing-remitting, secondary progressive and progressive-relapsing multiple sclerosis, with some patients lacking subtype annotation. Patient repertoires were compared against ten to eleven previously published healthy control repertoires from donors aged about 6 to 26 years. A subset of samples was prepared in parallel using single-end sample barcoding, then pooled and co-amplified after Illumina adapter ligation.

The library was obtained by PCR. TCRdb lists the instrument as Illumina HiSeq 2500. To reduce PCR and sequencing biases, unique molecular identifiers were incorporated into the TCR beta cDNA libraries. Some 500,000 cDNA molecules were obtained per 1 to 10 million input T cells, so each molecule approximated one T cell. The patient libraries were prepared and sequenced using the same protocol as the earlier healthy control dataset. Within a given batch, samples were prepared together, multiplexed and sequenced on the same HiSeq lane. As for the authors' bioinformatics: MIGEC was used to process the raw barcoded reads, and molecular identifier groups with only a single read were discarded before consensus assembly and CDR3 extraction. VDJtools was used for post-analysis of the clonotype tables, and diversity was normalized by down-sampling every dataset to the size of the smallest sample. Repertoire overlap clustering matched CDR3 amino acid but not nucleotide sequences to correct batch-related cross-sample contamination. TCRdb reanalyzed the raw reads on its own, using fastp at Q25 for trimming and MiXCR for clone calling, and kept in-frame beta chains. Each entry is one CDR3 protein sequence, shown with its most common DNA and genes. V and J calls and clone size were set by TCRdb, not the authors. In this sample the table shows about 680,000 distinct CDR3 sequences, 55% to 70% of which occur a single time. About 11% of the sample lies in the top ten.

To demonstrate the VDJtools post-analysis software, TCR beta repertoires were profiled from the peripheral blood of about 14 young patients with multiple sclerosis. The patients with multiple sclerosis were children and adolescents between about 6 and 17 years of age. Details on this clonotype: Its antigen is not yet known. Base qualities are missing; no much larger clone stands one base away.

Taken from the germline V gene (reference sequence), the CDR1 and CDR2 loops are SEHNR and FQNEAQ. Trimming at the junction amounts to 4 bases on V and 2 bases on J, and the germline ends lie 15 bases apart. From cysteine to phenylalanine, the CDR3 is 15 amino acids long. Of the read, only the CDR3 DNA is kept; its 45 bases are in frame from base 1. Summary of the overall study and its limitations: Strong co-clustering of samples prepared in the same batch was shown by direct clustering with F measure, prompting a batch-effect correction. A handful of TRBV segments, including TRBV5-6, TRBV5-1 and TRBV20-1, were significantly more frequent in patients than controls. Normalized Chao1 diversity was significantly lower in multiple sclerosis patients than controls, suggesting substantial peripheral T-cell clonal expansion. The control group was slightly older than the multiple sclerosis patient group.

Sequences were obtained from blood. The receptor comes from a girl aged 2 to 10 with multiple sclerosis. This receptor chain uses TRBV7-9 and TRBJ2-7; a tentative D call is TRBD2 (6 bases match). The nucleotide sequence is given as TGTGCCAGCAGCTCTCCTGCCCGGAGGGCCTACGAGCAGTACTTC. It is translated as CASSSPARRAYEQYF.